This T cell receptor beta chain was recovered during a study of identical twins. Using its own MiXCR run on the 5' RACE reads, TCRdb lists one record per CDR3 protein. The repertoire holds about 690,000 distinct CDR3 sequences, with 21% as singletons. V lost 1 base and J 4 bases, leaving 10 bases between the germline ends. This CDR3 contains 14 residues. Study outcomes and limitations: Not following the same donors, the study drew its conclusions from cross-sectional statistical analysis.

Concerning this clonotype itself: Its antigen is not known.

These data were also filed under a second study, of T cells expressing NK-cell markers.

This TCR came from a woman in her late teens or twenties in good health. The specimen sequenced was PBMCs. The chain has TRBV12-3 or TRBV12-4 and TRBJ1-1, with D maybe TRBD1 (5 bases). The CDR3 DNA reads as TGTGCCAGCAGTTTAGAATCGGGGGGCACTGAAGCTTTCTTT. Its protein is CASSLESGGTEAFF.